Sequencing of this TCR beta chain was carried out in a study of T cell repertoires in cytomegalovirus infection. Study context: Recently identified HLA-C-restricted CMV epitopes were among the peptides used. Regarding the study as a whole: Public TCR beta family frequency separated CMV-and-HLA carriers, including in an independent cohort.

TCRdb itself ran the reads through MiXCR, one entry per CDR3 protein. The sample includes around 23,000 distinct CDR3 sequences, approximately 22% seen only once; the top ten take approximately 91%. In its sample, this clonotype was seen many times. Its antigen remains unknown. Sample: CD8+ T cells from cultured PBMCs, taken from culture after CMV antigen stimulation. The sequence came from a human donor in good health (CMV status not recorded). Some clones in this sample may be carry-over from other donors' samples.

CDR3 sequence reads: CASSQYPGQNSPLHF. CDR3 in DNA: TGTGCCAGCAGCCAATACCCGGGACAGAATTCACCCCTCCACTTT. The J gene is TRBJ1-6, the V gene TRBV27, with TRBD1 matching 7 bases. This CDR3 comprises 15 residues. The V gene's germline CDR1 is MNHEY and CDR2 SMNVEV (reference sequence). V lost 6 bases, J lost 7 bases, and 9 bases stayed unmatched.